The text below deals with one TCR beta chain. The entry originates in a study of OX40 agonist ivuxolimab in advanced cancers. Study-wide context: The patients received agonistic anti-OX40 (CD134) antibody ivuxolimab.

TCRdb keeps only in-frame clones here, not all; method: immunoSEQ multiplex PCR. The sample lists about 73,000 clones; approximately 90% were seen once. CDR1 is SGDLS, CDR2 YYNGEE, per germline. This CDR3 comprises 16 residues. Germline trimming cut 0 bases from V and 2 bases from J; bases unmatched to any gene: 3. This chain uses TRBV9 with TRBJ2-3; 10 bases are shared with TRBD2. The sample in question was CD4+ or CD8+ T cells sorted from blood, obtained in a trial of the OX40 agonist ivuxolimab. The receptor comes from an adult with an advanced solid tumor such as melanoma, head and neck, liver or kidney cancer. The CDR3 is CASSVASGGATDTQYF. The DNA of the CDR3 is TGTGCCAGCAGCGTAGCCAGCGGGGGGGCCACAGATACGCAGTATTTT. The full variable domain, with the rest looked up from reference TRBV9 and TRBJ2-3, is DSGVTQTPKHLITATGQRVTLRCSPRSGDLSVYWYQQSLDQGLQFLIQYYNGEERAKGNILERFSAQQFPDLHSELNLSSLELGDSALYFCASSVASGGATDTQYFGPGTRLTVL.